Listed here is a single TCR beta chain. The antigen remains unidentified. These data belong to a study of cytomegalovirus exposure and HLA in healthy donors. Study-wide findings and caveats: Presence/absence analysis assumed near-uniform sequencing depth across donors. Testing in vitro showed a few CMV-associated chains specific for CMV antigens. An ancestry cluster, one associated with Asian ancestry, reportedly showed fewer N-insertions than the 666-donor mean in a later analysis. Other equally common chains were less clonally expanded than HLA-associated TCR beta chains, a later analysis showed.

The PCR used 60 Vbeta and 13 Jbeta primers. Only in-frame clones appear in the TCRdb table, and some are missing; sequencing was by immunoSEQ multiplex PCR. The sample lists 120,000 or so clones, over 60% occurring once. The germline V and J ends were trimmed by 3 bases and 5 bases, with 17 bases remaining between them. This CDR3 comprises 15 residues. The germline V gene has CDR1 SGDLS and CDR2 YYNGEE. What was sequenced was PBMCs. V usage is TRBV9 and J usage is TRBJ2-5, with D maybe TRBD1 (6 bases). This TCR came from a female donor in good health and CMV-seronegative. The DNA for the CDR3 is TGTGCCAGCAGCGCTACATCACAGGGATGGGAGACCCAGTACTTC. This translates into CASSATSQGWETQYF.